Below, 30 T cell receptor beta chains from the same sample are listed, as sequenced in a study of T-cell reconstitution after alpha-beta-depleted transplantation in children. Unique molecular identifiers were used in preparing the TCRbeta library. Each CDR3 protein is one row after TCRdb ran MiXCR on the PCR reads. The data show 300,000 to 400,000 distinct CDR3 sequences, 15% to 20% seen once. Material: PBMCs, mostly from graft donor cells, obtained 360 days after TCRalphabeta/CD19-depleted stem cell transplant. These receptors all come from a male patient aged 2-10 years who had a stem cell transplant for acute lymphoblastic leukemia, so the T cells may come from the graft donor.

The chain links TRBV20-1 to TRBJ2-5, with D tentatively TRBD2 (6 bases). CDR1 is DFQATT, CDR2 SNEGSKA, per germline (reference sequence). Trimming removed 5 bases from V and 6 bases from J, with 22 bases in between. This CDR3 has 15 residues. CDR3 residues: CSASFGTSSGQTQYF. The CDR3 DNA follows: TGCAGTGCTTCCTTCGGGACTTCGAGTGGGCAGACCCAGTACTTC.

This clonotype was seen more than once but under ten times. V usage is TRBV4-1 and J usage is TRBJ2-1; 9 bases are a match to TRBD2. V shed 1 base and J 8 bases; nucleotides not matched to a gene: 18. The CDR3 has 19 amino acids. Germline assignment: CDR1 MGHRA and CDR2 YSYEKL. Written as DNA, the CDR3 is TGCGCCAGCAGCCAAGGGAGGGGACGGCTAGCGGGATTTGGCTATGAGCAGTTCTTC. This codes for CASSQGRGRLAGFGYEQFF.

The J gene is TRBJ2-6, the V gene TRBV4-3; 10 positions match TRBD2. CDR1 and CDR2 (germline): LGHNA, YSLEER. The CDR3 is made up of 16 amino acids. J was trimmed by 0 bases and V by 8 bases; bases with no gene match: 4. CDR3 sequence: CASGAGGSSGANVLTF. In DNA, the CDR3 is TGCGCCAGCGGAGCGGGAGGGAGCTCTGGGGCCAACGTCCTGACTTTC.

This rearrangement joins TRBV7-2 to TRBJ2-5; D is undetermined. The V end lost 2 bases, the J end lost 2 bases, and 9 bases lay between the germline ends. The length of the CDR3 is 14 residues. Germline values: CDR1 SGHTA, CDR2 FQGNSA. In DNA, the CDR3 is TGTGCCAGCAGCTTATCATATCATCAAGAGACCCAGTACTTC. Translated: CASSLSYHQETQYF.

The chain employs TRBV4-2 and TRBJ2-3, with 7 nucleotides matching TRBD1. This CDR3 has 16 residues. The V and J ends lost 1 base and 3 bases, in that order; junction bases with no gene match: 7. From germline, CDR1 is LGHNA and CDR2 YNFKEQ. The CDR3 protein is CASSQGTGESTDTQYF. CDR3 sequence (DNA): TGTGCCAGCAGCCAAGGTACAGGGGAATCAACAGATACGCAGTATTTT.

This clonotype occurred a few times. The V gene is TRBV12-3 or TRBV12-4, the J gene TRBJ2-6; D remains ambiguous. V shed 6 bases and J shed 1 base, with 16 bases lying between them. This CDR3 region has 17 residues. This CDR3 reads CASSFRLQKSGANVLTF. The CDR3 DNA is TGTGCCAGCAGCTTCCGCCTACAGAAATCTGGGGCCAACGTCCTGACTTTC.

This clonotype has ten or more counts. The genes are TRBV4-3 and TRBJ2-5; 12 bases are a match to TRBD2. Per germline, CDR1 LGHNA and CDR2 YSLEER. The CDR3 extends over 15 amino acids. J gave up 4 bases and V 1 base, and 1 base lay outside the gene matches. CDR3 sequence reads: CASSQVGLAGETQYF. The CDR3 bases are TGCGCCAGCAGCCAAGTGGGACTAGCGGGAGAGACCCAGTACTTC.

The chain carries TRBV10-1 and TRBJ2-3; D ambiguous. The CDR3 has 14 amino acids. The germline V and J ends were trimmed by 3 bases and 2 bases, with 9 bases remaining between them. CDR1 WNHNN and CDR2 SYGVQD come from the germline V gene (reference sequence). The CDR3 protein is CASSDGGSTDTQYF. In DNA form, the CDR3 reads TGCGCCAGCAGTGACGGCGGATCCACAGATACGCAGTATTTT.

V is TRBV12-3 or TRBV12-4 and J is TRBJ2-1; 7 nucleotides agree with TRBD2. V shed 4 bases and J 7 bases; nucleotides not matched to a gene: 19. The CDR3 length is 18 residues. For the CDR3, the DNA is TGTGCCAGCAGTTCGGAGGACGCGCTAGCGGCAGAATGGAATGAGCAGTTCTTC. This translates into CASSSEDALAAEWNEQFF.

This clonotype has only a few counts. V is TRBV6-2 or TRBV6-3 and J is TRBJ2-3; the match to TRBD1 covers 8 bases. Germline CDR1 reads MNHEY; CDR2 reads SVGEGT. The CDR3 is 16 residues long. V lost 3 bases, J lost 1 base, and 6 bases stayed unmatched. This CDR3 reads CASSYPRTGRTDTQYF. The DNA of the CDR3 is TGTGCCAGCAGTTATCCCAGGACAGGGCGCACAGATACGCAGTATTTT.

The chain joins TRBV3-1 to TRBJ1-1; 7 bases line up with TRBD1. Germline V gene sequence: CDR1 LGHDT, CDR2 YNNKEL (reference sequence). The CDR3 totals 14 residues. Trimming took 3 bases from V and 6 from J; bases not matched to a gene: 7. The CDR3, as DNA: TGTGCCAGCAGCCACCTGACAGGGATGGCTGAAGCTTTCTTT. This translates into CASSHLTGMAEAFF.

This chain uses TRBV3-1 with TRBJ2-2; TRBD2 aligns across 12 bases. Trimming removed 2 bases from V and 4 bases from J; junction bases left unmatched: 2. The CDR3 contains 16 residues. Germline V gene lookup returns CDR1 LGHDT and CDR2 YNNKEL (reference sequence). The CDR3 DNA is TGTGCCAGCAGCCAACCGGGACTAGCGGGCACCGGGGAGCTGTTTTTT. The encoded protein is CASSQPGLAGTGELFF.

This clonotype was detected only a few times. CDR3 sequence (DNA): TGTGCCAGCAGACGAACCCCTAAGGATACGCAGTATTTT. Translated: CASRRTPKDTQYF. This chain uses TRBV6-2 or TRBV6-3 with TRBJ2-3, with unresolved D. CDR3 length: 13 amino acids. Trimming removed 6 bases at V and 6 bases at J, with 13 bases between. The germline V gene encodes CDR1 MNHEY and CDR2 SVGEGT.

This clonotype was counted only a few times. This rearrangement joins TRBV4-3 to TRBJ2-7; D remains ambiguous. The CDR3 covers 14 residues. The germline V gene encodes CDR1 LGHNA and CDR2 YSLEER. The V and J ends lost 0 bases and 2 bases respectively, with 8 bases between them. This CDR3 is CASSQDPQTYEQYF. In DNA form, the CDR3 reads TGCGCCAGCAGCCAAGACCCCCAAACCTACGAGCAGTACTTC.

V is TRBV4-1 and J is TRBJ2-2, with TRBD1 identical over 12 bases. The V segment lost 2 bases and the J segment 6 bases; nucleotides outside the gene matches: 4. This CDR3 contains 16 residues. The V gene's germline CDR1 is MGHRA and CDR2 YSYEKL. The CDR3 DNA reads as TGCGCCAGCAGCCAATGGGGACAGGGGGCATCCGGGGAGCTGTTTTTT. It specifies CASSQWGQGASGELFF.

Many counts were recorded for this clonotype. Written as DNA, the CDR3 is TGCGCCAGCAGCCAAGTGTCGCACGCAACACCCACAGATACGCAGTATTTT. The encoded protein is CASSQVSHATPTDTQYF. The rearrangement links TRBV4-1 to TRBJ2-3; D ambiguous. The CDR3 is made up of 17 amino acids. In germline, CDR1 is MGHRA, CDR2 YSYEKL. V lost 1 base and J lost 2, with 16 bases in between.

Ten or more counts support this clonotype. This chain links TRBV28 with TRBJ2-3, with D perhaps matching TRBD1 or TRBD2 (5 bases each). The CDR3 runs to 14 residues. V was trimmed by 3 bases and J by 2 bases, leaving 9 bases between them. Germline assignment: CDR1 MDHEN and CDR2 SYDVKM. CDR3 protein: CASSLRGPTDTQYF. The CDR3, as DNA: TGTGCCAGCAGTTTGAGGGGTCCCACAGATACGCAGTATTTT.

This clonotype appeared many times. V is TRBV28 and J is TRBJ2-3; 11 nucleotides align to TRBD2. Germline trimming cut 4 bases from V and 2 bases from J; bases unmatched to any gene: 11. CDR1 is MDHEN and CDR2 is SYDVKM in the germline V gene. The CDR3 consists of 18 residues. This chain's CDR3 is CASSSLGYSGRATDTQYF. CDR3 sequence (DNA): TGTGCCAGCAGTTCGCTTGGGTATAGCGGGAGGGCCACAGATACGCAGTATTTT.

This clonotype was seen many times. The chain has TRBV20-1 and TRBJ2-1; D remains ambiguous. Germline CDR1 and CDR2: DFQATT and SNEGSKA (reference sequence). The CDR3 covers 11 residues. V shed 6 bases and J shed 5 bases, with 8 bases lying between them. Here the CDR3 DNA reads TGCAGTGCCCTCAGGAACAATGAGCAGTTCTTC. Translated: CSALRNNEQFF.

To note about this clonotype: Because it lacks the conserved phenylalanine or tryptophan at the end, this CDR3 is likely a read error. The limits of the CDR3 on the DNA are not certain, so only TCRdb's listed CDR3 is given. V usage is TRBV5-6 and J usage is TRBJ1-4; TRBD1 is the table's D call and was not checked against the DNA. The V gene's germline CDR1 is SGHDT and CDR2 YYEEEE. Ends included, the CDR3 has 14 residues. The CDR3 spells CASSRAGQGPHSRL.

There are many counts of this clonotype. The chain uses TRBV21-1 and TRBJ2-1. TRBV21-1 is classified as a pseudogene. This CDR3 is 17 amino acids long. The CDR3 DNA follows: TGTGCCAGCACTAACCAACCGACGGAGAGCTCCTACAATGAGCAGTTCTTC. Its protein product is CASTNQPTESSYNEQFF.

This clonotype was seen many times. The chain recombines TRBV25-1 with TRBJ1-4; D call uncertain. With 5 bases removed from V and 7 bases from J, the gap between germline ends came to 11 bases. CDR1 and CDR2 (germline): MGHDK, SYGVNS. The CDR3 loop spans 13 amino acids. In nucleotides, the CDR3 is TGTGCCAGCAGTCGGACCGGGTTTGAAAAACTGTTTTTT. Protein: CASSRTGFEKLFF.

This clonotype was seen a single time. The chain joins TRBV30 to TRBJ1-6, with D uncertain. The CDR3 has 10 amino acids. The germline V gene has CDR1 GTSNPN and CDR2 SVGIG (reference sequence). The ends were cut back, 5 bases at V and 7 bases at J, with 3 bases in the middle. The DNA of the CDR3 is TGTGCCTGGGGGAATTCACCCCTCCACTTT. Amino acids: CAWGNSPLHF.

This clonotype occurred a few times. The chain recombines TRBV4-2 with TRBJ2-7; 9 bases are a match to TRBD1. Germline lookup yields CDR1 LGHNA and CDR2 YNFKEQ. CDR3 length equals 14 residues. The V segment lost 4 bases and the J segment 3 bases; nucleotides outside the gene matches: 4. For the CDR3, the DNA is TGTGCCAGCAGCCCGGGACAGGGACACTACGAGCAGTACTTC. Its translation: CASSPGQGHYEQYF.

The rearrangement joins TRBV9 to TRBJ2-3, with TRBD2 matching over 8 bases. The V gene's germline CDR1 is SGDLS and CDR2 YYNGEE. The ends lost 0 bases at V and 4 bases at J; junction bases unmatched: 10. The CDR3 covers 17 residues. CDR3 protein: CASSVVSPGLESDTQYF. DNA of the CDR3: TGTGCCAGCAGCGTAGTTTCCCCGGGACTAGAGTCAGATACGCAGTATTTT.

J is TRBJ2-5 and V is TRBV28; no firm D call. The CDR3 length is 16 residues. Trimming removed 6 bases from V and 2 bases from J, with 19 bases in between. Germline V gene data show CDR1 as MDHEN and CDR2 as SYDVKM. The CDR3 reads CASRLPGLGSQETQYF. For the CDR3, the DNA is TGTGCCAGCAGGCTCCCCGGGTTGGGAAGTCAAGAGACCCAGTACTTC.

In its sample, this clonotype was seen a few times. This rearrangement joins TRBV7-3 to TRBJ2-2; D is undetermined. Germline CDR1 is SGHTA and CDR2 is FQGTGA. V lost 4 bases and J 5 bases, leaving 8 bases between the germline ends. The CDR3 is 13 amino acids. CDR3 residues: CASSSDFTGELFF. In DNA, the CDR3 is TGTGCCAGCAGCTCCGACTTTACCGGGGAGCTGTTTTTT.

This clonotype was recorded at least ten times. The chain combines TRBV12-3 or TRBV12-4 with TRBJ2-3; TRBD2 matches 11 bases. The CDR3 extends over 15 amino acids. V dropped 6 bases and J dropped 1; count of bases not matched to a gene: 3. The CDR3 region is CASRRLAGRTDTQYF. CDR3 DNA: TGTGCCAGCAGGCGACTAGCGGGGCGCACAGATACGCAGTATTTT.

The chain links TRBV6-2 or TRBV6-3 to TRBJ2-7, with 9 bases identical to TRBD2. Trimming removed 6 bases from V and 6 bases from J; junction bases left unmatched: 18. In germline, CDR1 is MNHEY, CDR2 SVGEGT. The CDR3 runs 17 residues. The CDR3 sequence: CASRTPVAGERATEQYF. In nucleotides, the CDR3 is TGTGCCAGCAGGACACCCGTAGCGGGAGAAAGGGCCACCGAGCAGTACTTC.

V is TRBV3-1 and J is TRBJ2-7; D assignment may be TRBD1 or TRBD2 (6 bases each). CDR3 length: 16 residues. Trimming took off 0 bases at V and 2 bases at J, with 14 bases between the two ends. Germline assignment: CDR1 LGHDT and CDR2 YNNKEL (reference sequence). The CDR3: CASSQDLGGQTYEQYF. CDR3 DNA: TGTGCCAGCAGCCAAGATCTGGGAGGACAGACCTACGAGCAGTACTTC.